The following is a T cell receptor beta chain sequence with its context. Its antigen is unidentified. This record belongs to a study of cytomegalovirus exposure and HLA in healthy donors. Whole-study results and caveats: Association of a missense DCLRE1C variant with TCR beta V- and J-gene trimming was reported in a later analysis.

The V and J ends lost 4 bases and 1 base respectively, with 16 bases between them. Per germline, CDR1 MNHEY and CDR2 SVGAGI. The CDR3 contains 16 residues. Vbeta (60) and Jbeta (13) primers were used in the PCR. TCRdb's table, derived via immunoSEQ multiplex PCR, lists solely in-frame clones and lacks some. The table has 150,000 to 250,000 clones, 70% to 80% seen once. The sequencing sample was made of PBMCs. The TCR was taken from a woman younger than 45 in good health and CMV-seropositive. The chain employs TRBV6-5 and TRBJ1-1, with D maybe TRBD1 (5 bases). The CDR3 loop reads CASSSEFRGTNTEAFF. In nucleotides, the CDR3 is TGTGCCAGCAGTTCTGAGTTTAGGGGCACGAACACTGAAGCTTTCTTT.